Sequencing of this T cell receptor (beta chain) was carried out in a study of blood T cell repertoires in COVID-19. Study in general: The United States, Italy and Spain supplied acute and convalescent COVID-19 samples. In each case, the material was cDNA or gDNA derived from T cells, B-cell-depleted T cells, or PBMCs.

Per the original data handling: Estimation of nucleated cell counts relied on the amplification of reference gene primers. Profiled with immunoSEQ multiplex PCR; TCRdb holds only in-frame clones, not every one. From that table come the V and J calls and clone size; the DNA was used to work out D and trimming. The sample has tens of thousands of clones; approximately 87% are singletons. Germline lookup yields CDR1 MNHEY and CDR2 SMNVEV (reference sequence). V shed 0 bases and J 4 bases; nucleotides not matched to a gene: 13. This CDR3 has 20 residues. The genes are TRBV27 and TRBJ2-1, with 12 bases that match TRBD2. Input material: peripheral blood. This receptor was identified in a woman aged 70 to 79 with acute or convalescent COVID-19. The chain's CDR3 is CASSLSGFSSGRATYNEQFF. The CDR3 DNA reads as TGTGCCAGCAGTTTATCGGGGTTTTCTAGCGGGAGGGCCACATACAATGAGCAGTTCTTC.